These 28 T cell receptor beta chains share one sample of origin, sequenced in a study of CXCR3-negative and CXCR3-positive naive CD8 T cells (dated by TCRdb to the late 2010s). The full study reports these points: Compared with CXCR3-negative naive cells, CXCR3-positive naive cells had TRB CDR3s with higher hydrophobicity (lower Kidera factor 4), lower energy, and higher strength and volume indices.

Sequenced using a NextSeq 550. The Human TCR Profiling Kit (MiLaboratory) was used to prepare UMI-labeled 5' RACE TRB cDNA libraries. TCRdb reprocessed the reads, so every CDR3 protein sequence counts as one entry and DNA is not shown. The table for this sample lists about 120,000 distinct CDR3 sequences. Around 0.35% of the sample goes to the ten largest clones. These receptors are not linked to any known antigen. The sequenced sample was naive CXCR3+ CD8+ T cells from blood. Sample cell subset or site, as interpreted from the label and publication: CD45RO-CCR7+CD27+CD95- naive CD8+ T cells expressing CXCR3 (TNR3+). The receptors come from a human donor in good health. Some clones in this sample may be carry-over from other donors' samples.

The V and J genes are TRBV20-1 and TRBJ1-1. CDR1 is DFQATT, CDR2 SNEGSKA, per germline (reference sequence). This CDR3 spans 13 amino acids. The CDR3 is CSARDRQVPEAFF.

The chain carries TRBV6-5 and TRBJ2-7. This CDR3 spans 13 amino acids. The germline gives CDR1 MNHEY, CDR2 SVGAGI. The CDR3 loop reads CASSYGILYEQYF.

This chain connects TRBV11-1 to TRBJ2-1. Germline CDR1 and CDR2: SGHAT and FQDESV (reference sequence). This CDR3 has 15 amino acids. This chain's CDR3 is CATALSGSSYNEQFF.

This sequence joins TRBV2 and TRBJ2-2; TCRdb's assignment of TRBD1 cannot be checked, as there is no DNA. The germline CDR1 and CDR2 sequences are SNHLY and FYNNEI. The CDR3 has 15 amino acids. The CDR3 protein is CASIPDRANTGELFF.

The V call is TRBV6-6, the J call TRBJ1-5; the D call from TCRdb, TRBD1, cannot be confirmed without DNA. Germline V gives CDR1 MNHNY, CDR2 SVGAGI (reference sequence). The length of the CDR3 is 14 residues. CDR3 loop: CASSEIQGDQPQHF.

V is TRBV12-3 or TRBV12-4 and J is TRBJ2-7; TCRdb selects TRBD1, and the lack of DNA leaves this call unchecked. There are 12 residues in the CDR3. The CDR3: CASSLGDTEQYF.

CDR3 loop: CASSLPREPEGTGELFF. The V and J genes are TRBV28 and TRBJ2-2; TCRdb returns TRBD1, unconfirmable since there is no DNA. Germline lookup yields CDR1 MDHEN and CDR2 SYDVKM. CDR3 size: 17 residues.

This rearrangement joins TRBV4-3 to TRBJ2-7; the TRBD2 assignment by TCRdb is unverifiable without DNA. Germline CDR1 and CDR2: LGHNA and YSLEER. The CDR3 runs to 15 residues. The CDR3 region is CASSELGSRGYEQYF.

The J gene is TRBJ2-5, the V gene TRBV7-2; with no DNA, the TCRdb D assignment of TRBD1 cannot be verified. Germline V gives CDR1 SGHTA, CDR2 FQGNSA. The CDR3 loop spans 19 amino acids. Here the CDR3 reads CASSLASVGRGRGGETQYF.

The chain uses TRBV11-2 and TRBJ2-4; the D gene TCRdb calls, TRBD1, cannot be checked with no DNA. Germline-derived CDR1 and CDR2 are SGHAT and FQNNGV. CDR3 size: 15 residues. This CDR3 is CASSLYPGSKNIQYF.

The chain combines TRBV28 with TRBJ2-7; TCRdb selects TRBD2, and the lack of DNA leaves this call unchecked. CDR1 and CDR2 (germline): MDHEN, SYDVKM. There are 17 residues in the CDR3. CDR3: CASSSGTSGRLPYEQYF.

The chain joins TRBV15 to TRBJ1-2; TCRdb indicates TRBD1, and absent DNA this call remains unverified. CDR3 length: 16 amino acids. CDR1 is LNHNV and CDR2 is YYDKDF in the germline V gene (reference sequence). CDR3 region: CATSEPPTGLGYGYTF.

This CDR3 reads CASSFDRGPEAFF. This chain uses TRBV5-1 with TRBJ1-1; TCRdb reports TRBD1, a call that lacks DNA to check it against. Per germline, CDR1 SGHRS and CDR2 YFSETQ. This CDR3 is 13 amino acids long. The whole variable domain, remainder taken from reference TRBV5-1 and TRBJ1-1, is KAGVTQTPRYLIKTRGQQVTLSCSPISGHRSVSWYQQTPGQGLQFLFEYFSETQRNKGNFPGRFSGRQFSNSRSEMNVSTLELGDSALYLCASSFDRGPEAFFGQGTRLTVV.

The CDR3 loop is CASSLGDTGGGEQFF. This rearrangement joins TRBV11-3 to TRBJ2-1; TCRdb's D gene call, TRBD1, goes unchecked for lack of DNA. The CDR3 is 15 amino acids. CDR1 is SGHNT and CDR2 is YENEEA in the germline V gene.

The rearrangement uses TRBV29-1 and TRBJ2-1. This CDR3 comprises 14 residues. The germline gives CDR1 SQVTM, CDR2 ANQGSEA. The CDR3 sequence: CSVDVETPYNEQFF.

The chain couples TRBV11-2 to TRBJ2-5; TCRdb's D call, TRBD1, is unchecked because there is no DNA. Germline V lookup: CDR1 SGHAT, CDR2 FQNNGV. This CDR3 region has 17 residues. This CDR3 reads CASSLGWDQAAQETQYF.

V gene TRBV12-3 or TRBV12-4 combines with J gene TRBJ1-5; TCRdb gives TRBD1 as the D gene, but with no DNA this cannot be confirmed. CDR3 length: 14 amino acids. This CDR3 is CASSLVGAGQPQHF.

The chain has TRBV12-3 or TRBV12-4 and TRBJ2-2. This CDR3 is built from 13 residues. CDR3 amino acids: CAIKDLNTGELFF.

The chain carries TRBV4-3 and TRBJ2-7; with no DNA, the TCRdb D assignment of TRBD1 cannot be verified. The CDR3 extends over 17 amino acids. Germline CDR1 LGHNA, CDR2 YSLEER. CDR3 sequence reads: CASSQDGQGDSSYEQYF.

The genes are TRBV29-1 and TRBJ1-2. Germline V gives CDR1 SQVTM, CDR2 ANQGSEA. The CDR3 is 13 residues long. The CDR3 here is CSAEGPRNYGYTF.

This chain joins TRBV15 and TRBJ2-7; TCRdb's D call, TRBD1, is unchecked because there is no DNA. The CDR3 runs 15 residues. The germline CDR1 and CDR2 sequences are LNHNV and YYDKDF (reference sequence). CDR3 region: CATSPGETAASEQYF.

The rearrangement links TRBV9 to TRBJ2-7; TCRdb's D gene call, TRBD2, goes unchecked for lack of DNA. Germline V gives CDR1 SGDLS, CDR2 YYNGEE. The CDR3 has 14 amino acids. CDR3 residues: CASSVGGIRGEQYF.

V is TRBV7-9 and J is TRBJ2-7; TCRdb's assignment of TRBD1 cannot be checked, as there is no DNA. This CDR3 region has 15 residues. The germline CDR1 and CDR2 sequences are SEHNR and FQNEAQ (reference sequence). CDR3 protein: CASSSPIRDRDEQYF.

CDR3: CASSLWRGGTVDYNERFF. This chain uses TRBV5-1 with TRBJ2-1; TCRdb indicates TRBD1, and absent DNA this call remains unverified. CDR1 is SGHRS and CDR2 is YFSETQ in the germline V gene. CDR3 size: 18 residues.

This chain joins TRBV28 and TRBJ1-1; lacking DNA, the TRBD1 call made by TCRdb goes unchecked. This CDR3 has 16 amino acids. The germline CDR1 and CDR2 sequences are MDHEN and SYDVKM. CDR3 loop: CASSAWTGGADTEAFF.

The V gene is TRBV20-1, the J gene TRBJ2-1. The CDR3 length is 15 residues. The germline CDR1 and CDR2 sequences are DFQATT and SNEGSKA (reference sequence). Here the CDR3 reads CSARDPRTSNYEQFF.

The chain uses TRBV6-2 or TRBV6-3 and TRBJ2-1. CDR3 length equals 13 residues. The V gene's germline CDR1 is MNHEY and CDR2 SVGEGT. CDR3 sequence reads: CASADLLYNEQFF.

V gene TRBV20-1 combines with J gene TRBJ1-1; TCRdb returns TRBD1, unconfirmable since there is no DNA. The CDR3 has 13 amino acids. CDR1 DFQATT and CDR2 SNEGSKA come from the germline V gene (reference sequence). The chain's CDR3 is CSANRGADTEAFF.